The TCR beta chain under discussion was sequenced for a study of blood T cell repertoires in COVID-19. For the study at large: Some COVID-19 samples were acute and others convalescent; all came from the United States, Italy and Spain. PBMCs, B-cell-depleted T cells, or T cells were the source of the cDNA or gDNA that made up the material.

This CDR3 is built from 11 residues. V shed 3 bases and J shed 4 bases, with 4 bases lying between them. In germline, CDR1 is SGHVS, CDR2 FQNEAQ. Study processing details: Reference gene primer amplification gave estimated nucleated cell counts. Repertoires were generated with immunoSEQ multiplex PCR, while TCRdb's copy carries only in-frame clones and drops some. V and J calls and clone size follow that table, whereas D and trimming were derived from the DNA. The sample has more than 250,000 clones, over 70% seen once; the top ten hold approximately 1.2%. The TCR sequence derives from a woman aged 45-65 years with acute or convalescent COVID-19. The chain is built from TRBV7-8 and TRBJ2-7; D ambiguous. The sequenced material came from peripheral blood. As DNA, the CDR3 is TGTGCCAGCAGCTTCAGGTACGAGCAGTACTTC. Protein: CASSFRYEQYF.